The present T cell receptor (beta chain) was sequenced within a study of T cells in Graves' hyperthyroidism and ophthalmopathy. Concerning this clonotype: Its specificity is unknown.

Overall study results and limits: Ophthalmopathy prediction by the model preceded onset by a median approximately six months.

It was around 10 ml of fresh peripheral blood that supplied the PBMCs. Amplification of TCR beta CDR3 regions was performed using RNA transcripts as template. The HTBI primer set was used in a first-round RT-PCR of the TCR CDR3. Each CDR3 protein is one row after TCRdb ran MiXCR on the multiplex PCR reads. This table has about 720,000 distinct CDR3 sequences, less than 20% appearing once. V lost 0 bases, J lost 11 bases, and 11 bases lay in between. Germline V CDR1 and CDR2: LNHDA, SQIVND (reference sequence). The CDR3 consists of 13 residues. This clonotype was obtained from a young man with Graves' hyperthyroidism. Sequences were obtained from blood. The chain uses TRBV19 and TRBJ2-1, with a weak D call TRBD2 (5 bases). The CDR3 DNA reads TGTGCCAGTAGTATAGACCCTGACTATAAGCAGTTCTTC. Amino acids: CASSIDPDYKQFF. Full variable domain (outside the CDR3, taken from reference TRBV19 and TRBJ2-1): DGGITQSPKYLFRKEGQNVTLSCEQNLNHDAMYWYRQDPGQGLRLIYYSQIVNDFQKGDIAEGYSVSREKKESFPLTVTSAQKNPTAFYLCASSIDPDYKQFFGPGTRLTVL.